Presented here are 18 T cell receptor beta chains from one specimen sequenced in a study of blood T cells in healthy people across ages. Sample-barcoded 5' priming and a J-beta primer mix drove a second PCR of about 6 to 11 cycles. TCRdb ran MiXCR on the 5' RACE reads and lists one entry per CDR3 protein. The data contain about 1.5 million distinct CDR3 sequences, approximately 40% of them singletons. Specimen: blood. These receptors came from a young woman in good health.

V gene TRBV24-1 combines with J gene TRBJ2-1, with no clear D. Germline V lookup: CDR1 KGHDR, CDR2 SFDVKD. Deletions cut 2 bases from V and 9 bases from J, with 7 bases between. The CDR3 consists of 12 residues. CDR3 loop: CATSDSPGEQFF. CDR3 coding DNA: TGTGCCACCAGTGATTCCCCGGGTGAGCAGTTCTTC.

This clonotype occurred once. Given a much more abundant clone one base away, this may be a read error. The gene calls are TRBV29-1 and TRBJ2-7; 9 bases fit TRBD1. The germline V gene has CDR1 SQVTM and CDR2 ANQGSEA. The CDR3 runs to 13 residues. The CDR3 loop is CGVEGDRAYEQYF. Written as DNA, the CDR3 is TGCGGCGTTGAGGGGGACAGGGCCTACGAGCAGTACTTC.

This clonotype was observed many times. The gene calls are TRBV20-1 and TRBJ2-2; 10 bases match TRBD2. The germline V gene has CDR1 DFQATT and CDR2 SNEGSKA (reference sequence). Trimming removed 5 bases from V and 2 bases from J; junction bases left unmatched: 2. This CDR3 contains 14 residues. The CDR3 sequence: CSARTSGNTGELFF. Here the CDR3 DNA reads TGCAGTGCTCGGACTAGCGGTAACACCGGGGAGCTGTTTTTT.

V is TRBV11-2 and J is TRBJ2-7, with 8 positions matching TRBD2. This CDR3 has 15 amino acids. Trimming cost V 1 base and J 4 bases; bases outside gene matches: 6. The germline gives CDR1 SGHAT, CDR2 FQNNGV. The CDR3 bases are TGTGCCAGCAGCTTAGTGCGGGGGGCCTATTACGAGCAGTACTTC. This encodes CASSLVRGAYYEQYF.

The genes are TRBV7-2 and TRBJ2-5; 9 bases are a match to TRBD2. The CDR3 consists of 15 residues. The V and J ends lost 1 base and 11 bases, in that order; junction bases with no gene match: 11. Germline V lookup: CDR1 SGHTA, CDR2 FQGNSA. The CDR3 DNA sequence: TGTGCCAGCAGCTTAGAGGCGGGGGGGTTCGTTGAGCAGTACTTC. Translation: CASSLEAGGFVEQYF.

The chain couples TRBV11-2 to TRBJ2-5; TRBD1 agrees at 7 bases. J lost 2 bases, V lost 5 bases, and 5 bases had no gene match. Germline CDR1 is SGHAT and CDR2 is FQNNGV. CDR3 length: 14 residues. CDR3 in amino acids: CASSHATGQETQYF. The CDR3 coding sequence is TGTGCCAGCAGCCACGCGACAGGGCAAGAGACCCAGTACTTC.

The genes are TRBV18 and TRBJ1-1; D call uncertain. The length of the CDR3 is 15 residues. The germline V and J ends were trimmed by 2 bases and 2 bases, with 12 bases remaining between them. CDR1 KGHSH and CDR2 LQKENI come from the germline V gene. CDR3 in amino acids: CASSPGLQVNTEAFF. DNA for the CDR3: TGTGCCAGCTCACCAGGGCTTCAGGTAAACACTGAAGCTTTCTTT.

V is TRBV5-1 and J is TRBJ2-4, with a tentative D call TRBD1 (6 bases). With the DNA end fitting TRBJ2-7 better, the J assignment may be wrong. The CDR3 consists of 16 residues. Germline V gene sequence: CDR1 SGHRS, CDR2 YFSETQ. The CDR3 nucleotides are TGCGCCAGCAGCTTACAACAGGGCCCATTATACTACGAGCAGTACTTC. This encodes CASSLQQGPLYYEQYF.

This chain links TRBV7-8 with TRBJ1-5; D unclear. This CDR3 contains 15 residues. Trimming removed 4 bases at V and 2 bases at J, with 12 bases between. Germline CDR1 reads SGHVS; CDR2 reads FQNEAQ. The CDR3 here is CASSSQVVGNQPQHF. The CDR3 DNA reads TGTGCCAGCAGCTCCCAGGTAGTTGGCAATCAGCCCCAGCATTTT.

The sample holds a few counts of this clonotype. The chain employs TRBV7-2 and TRBJ2-5; D uncertain. Per germline, CDR1 SGHTA and CDR2 FQGNSA. V was cut by 5 bases and J by 5 bases, with 12 bases left in between. CDR3 length equals 13 residues. CDR3 bases: TGTGCCAGCAGCATAACCCCGAAGGAGACCCAGTACTTC. It translates to CASSITPKETQYF.

The chain has TRBV20-1 and TRBJ2-3; D might be TRBD1 (5 bases). Trimming stripped 6 bases from V and 2 bases from J, with 21 bases between. Germline CDR1 and CDR2: DFQATT and SNEGSKA (reference sequence). The CDR3 runs to 16 residues. The CDR3 spells CSARALDTSTTDTQYF. In DNA form, the CDR3 reads TGCAGTGCCAGGGCCCTGGATACCTCCACCACAGATACGCAGTATTTT.

The genes are TRBV6-5 and TRBJ1-5; 8 nucleotides match TRBD1. The germline V gene encodes CDR1 MNHEY and CDR2 SVGAGI. Trimming at V came to 6 bases and at J to 6 bases, leaving 4 bases not matched to a gene. CDR3 length equals 13 residues. The DNA for the CDR3 is TGTGCCAGCAGGACAGGGGAGGCTCAGCCCCAGCATTTT. Translating gives CASRTGEAQPQHF.

The chain links TRBV28 to TRBJ2-3; D is ambiguous. CDR3 length: 17 amino acids. Trimming shortened V by 5 bases and J by 1 base, and 19 bases separated the two germline ends. The germline CDR1 and CDR2 sequences are MDHEN and SYDVKM. The CDR3 region is CASSIILAAFGTDTQYF. The DNA for the CDR3 is TGTGCCAGCAGTATCATTCTGGCGGCCTTTGGCACAGATACGCAGTATTTT.

The chain joins TRBV29-1 to TRBJ2-3; the D gene could be TRBD1 or TRBD2 (5 bases each). The CDR3 is made up of 12 amino acids. With 7 bases removed from V and 10 bases from J, the gap between germline ends came to 18 bases. The germline CDR1 and CDR2 sequences are SQVTM and ANQGSEA. The CDR3 reads CSADSGTDSQYF. The CDR3 DNA reads TGCAGCGCTGATAGTGGGACGGACTCGCAGTATTTT.

This clonotype was counted only a few times. CDR3: CASSAAGAYEQYF. In DNA form, the CDR3 reads TGTGCCAGCAGCGCCGCAGGGGCCTACGAGCAGTACTTC. This chain uses TRBV9 with TRBJ2-7; TRBD1 is a possible D gene (6 bases). From germline, CDR1 is SGDLS and CDR2 YYNGEE. The CDR3 has 13 amino acids. V was cut by 3 bases and J by 2 bases, with 9 bases left in between.

The chain has TRBV19 and TRBJ2-5; TRBD1 matches at 8 bases. The ends lost 5 bases at V and 11 bases at J; junction bases unmatched: 10. CDR3 length equals 13 residues. Germline values: CDR1 LNHDA, CDR2 SQIVND (reference sequence). CDR3 DNA: TGTGCCAGTAGTGGGGCAGGGGGCAGTCGGCAGTACTTC. Its translation is CASSGAGGSRQYF.

This clonotype was recorded a few times. The rearrangement uses TRBV6-5 and TRBJ1-2; 10 bases match TRBD1. CDR1 is MNHEY and CDR2 is SVGAGI in the germline V gene. The CDR3 runs to 15 residues. The junction had 7 bases not matched to a gene; V was cut back by 5 bases and J by 4 bases. Here the CDR3 DNA reads TGTGCCAGCAGTCCCGACAGGGGGCTGGTCTATGGCTACACCTTC. Residues: CASSPDRGLVYGYTF.

This clonotype was counted between two and nine times. The V call is TRBV27, the J call TRBJ2-1, with TRBD1 as a possible D gene (6 bases). This CDR3 contains 16 residues. Germline V gives CDR1 MNHEY, CDR2 SMNVEV (reference sequence). V lost 4 bases to trimming and J lost 6 bases, with 19 bases between them. The DNA for the CDR3 is TGTGCCAGCAGTTCCGTAATCCGGGACAAGGGCAATGAGCAGTTCTTC. Residues: CASSSVIRDKGNEQFF.